The present T cell receptor (beta chain) was sequenced within a study of T cell clonality in common variable immunodeficiency. Details on this clone: The antigen is undetermined. The read stops 3 residues short of the end of the CDR3; the missing end is completed from the germline J gene.

Profiled with immunoSEQ multiplex PCR; TCRdb holds only in-frame clones, not every one. The sample includes more than 13,000 clones, none of them occurring once. Study results and limitations: Common variable immunodeficiency TCR beta sequences reportedly had fewer deletions and N-nucleotide insertions.

The V gene's germline CDR1 is LNHDA and CDR2 SQIVND (reference sequence). V lost 2 bases and J 7 bases, leaving 6 bases between the germline ends. This CDR3 is built from 12 residues. The rearrangement uses TRBV19 and TRBJ2-1; TRBD1 might be the D (5 bases). The receptor was derived from a human donor with common variable immunodeficiency. Sequences were obtained from peripheral blood mononuclear cells. The CDR3 DNA, read in part, is TGTGCCAGTAGTATAAAGGGGAATGAG. It is translated as CASSIKGNE. The whole CDR3 sequence is CASSIKGNEQFF.